The 25 T cell receptor beta chains reported below all come from one sample, sequenced in a study of T cell repertoires in cytomegalovirus infection. MiXCR, run by TCRdb on the reads, gives a single entry per CDR3 protein. The data hold fewer than 550,000 distinct CDR3 sequences, with around 27% observed a single time. Material: PBMCs. The receptors were sampled from a human donor in good health (CMV status not recorded). Some clones in this sample may be carry-over from other donors' samples.

This clonotype was seen more than once but under ten times. The CDR3 region is CASRTSGGDYGYTF. CDR3 bases: TGTGCCAGCAGGACTAGTGGGGGAGACTATGGCTACACCTTC. The V call is TRBV27, the J call TRBJ1-2; possibly TRBD1 for D (5 bases). The germline V and J ends were trimmed by 6 bases and 3 bases, with 14 bases remaining between them. The CDR3 is 14 residues long. The V gene's germline CDR1 is MNHEY and CDR2 SMNVEV (reference sequence).

This sequence joins TRBV5-6 and TRBJ1-1; D is undetermined. The germline gives CDR1 SGHDT, CDR2 YYEEEE. CDR3 size: 11 residues. V was trimmed by 2 bases and J by 8 bases, leaving 7 bases between them. CDR3 nucleotides: TGTGCCAGCAGCTTTTGGTCCGAAGCTTTCTTT. Its protein is CASSFWSEAFF.

This clonotype was counted many times. The chain carries TRBV7-2 and TRBJ2-7, with 7 bases matching TRBD1. Germline V gene data show CDR1 as SGHTA and CDR2 as FQGNSA. The V gene end was trimmed by 6 bases and the J gene end by 3 bases; junction bases not matched to a gene: 5. The CDR3 has 13 residues. Here the CDR3 reads CASSLNRGYEQYV. Here the CDR3 DNA reads TGTGCCAGCAGTCTCAACAGGGGCTACGAGCAGTACGTC.

This clonotype was counted a few times. This chain connects TRBV20-1 to TRBJ2-1; TRBD2 matches 10 bases. After removal of 0 bases from V and 10 bases from J, the junction contained 6 bases not matched to a gene. The CDR3 has 14 amino acids. From germline, CDR1 is DFQATT and CDR2 SNEGSKA (reference sequence). CDR3: CSARDFQREGEQFF. CDR3 in DNA: TGCAGTGCTAGAGATTTTCAGCGGGAGGGAGAGCAGTTCTTC.

This CDR3 is CSEIRGVSKIYEQYV. The CDR3 DNA reads TGCAGCGAAATCAGGGGCGTTAGTAAGATCTACGAGCAGTACGTC. The rearrangement links TRBV20-1 to TRBJ2-7; tentative D call: TRBD1 (6 bases). Per the germline V gene, CDR1 is DFQATT and CDR2 is SNEGSKA (reference sequence). The CDR3 covers 15 residues.

This clonotype has a handful of counts. DNA for the CDR3: TGTGCCAGCACCATCAACGGGGCGGGCTATGGCTACACCTTC. It translates to CASTINGAGYGYTF. The chain recombines TRBV28 with TRBJ1-2; D possibly corresponds to TRBD1 (5 bases). The CDR3 has 14 amino acids. Trimming left V 7 bases short and J 4 bases short, with 16 bases between. The germline gives CDR1 MDHEN, CDR2 SYDVKM.

This clonotype was detected ten times or more. The V call is TRBV7-2, the J call TRBJ2-3; D perhaps matches TRBD2 (5 bases). Per germline, CDR1 SGHTA and CDR2 FQGNSA. Between the trimmed V and J ends, which lost 5 bases and 6 bases, there was a span of 9 bases. The CDR3 sequence is 12 residues long. The DNA for the CDR3 is TGTGCCAGCAGCAATCTAGCTGATACGCAGTATTTT. The encoded protein is CASSNLADTQYF.

This clonotype was seen a handful of times. The gene calls are TRBV10-3 and TRBJ1-6, with D perhaps TRBD1 (5 bases). CDR3 length: 13 amino acids. V lost 2 bases, J lost 8 bases, and 7 bases lay in between. The germline CDR1 and CDR2 sequences are ENHRY and SYGVKD. CDR3 region: CAISEPQDSPLHF. The CDR3 coding sequence is TGTGCCATCAGTGAGCCACAGGATTCACCCCTCCACTTT.

This clonotype turned up a few times. The CDR3 sequence: CASIQIGNTEAFF. The DNA for the CDR3 is TGTGCCAGCATCCAAATCGGGAACACTGAAGCTTTCTTT. The chain combines TRBV7-9 with TRBJ1-1; D is ambiguous. The CDR3 is made up of 13 amino acids. The V gene's germline CDR1 is SEHNR and CDR2 FQNEAQ (reference sequence). V was cut by 7 bases and J by 1 base, with 10 bases left in between.

The table lists this clonotype with many counts. This sequence joins TRBV7-2 and TRBJ2-1; weak D call: TRBD2 (6 bases). Germline CDR1 is SGHTA and CDR2 is FQGNSA. V lost 0 bases and J 0 bases, leaving 12 bases between the germline ends. The CDR3 length is 17 residues. The CDR3 sequence: CASSLASSVSSYNEQFF. The CDR3, as DNA: TGTGCCAGCAGCTTAGCATCTAGCGTGAGCTCCTACAATGAGCAGTTCTTC.

The chain links TRBV6-1 to TRBJ2-7; 8 bases match TRBD1. The CDR3 runs to 12 residues. CDR1 and CDR2 (germline): MNHNS, SASEGT. V trimming: 10 bases; J trimming: 7 bases; junction bases outside the gene matches: 9. CDR3 bases: TGTGCCACCCGGACAGGGAATTCGGAGCAGTACTTC. It translates to CATRTGNSEQYF.

This clonotype showed up just a few times. J is TRBJ2-1 and V is TRBV27, with 10 bases lining up with TRBD2. With V trimmed by 6 bases and J by 5 bases, 7 bases remained unmatched. The CDR3 length is 15 residues. Germline CDR1 and CDR2: MNHEY and SMNVEV (reference sequence). The CDR3 bases are TGTGCCAGCAGCTCGGGACTAGCGCTTAACAATGAGCAGTTCTTC. This encodes CASSSGLALNNEQFF.

The V call is TRBV7-2, the J call TRBJ2-1; D gene unclear. Germline CDR1 reads SGHTA; CDR2 reads FQGNSA. CDR3 size: 16 residues. Trimming pared 5 bases from V and 5 bases from J, leaving 19 bases between. The CDR3 bases are TGTGCCAGCAGCCCCTTCGCTCCCATTGACAACAATGAGCAGTTCTTC. Its translation: CASSPFAPIDNNEQFF.

This clonotype was seen ten or more times. The rearrangement joins TRBV7-6 to TRBJ2-1; D not certain. The CDR3 totals 14 residues. The germline V gene has CDR1 SGHVS and CDR2 FNYEAQ. The ends were cut back, 1 base at V and 7 bases at J, with 11 bases in the middle. The CDR3 sequence is CASSLGARVNEQFF. As DNA, the CDR3 is TGTGCCAGCAGCTTAGGGGCAAGGGTTAATGAGCAGTTCTTC.

The chain uses TRBV7-2 and TRBJ2-5; 9 nucleotides align to TRBD1. Germline-derived CDR1 and CDR2 are SGHTA and FQGNSA. CDR3 length: 14 residues. Losses at the gene ends were 6 bases for V and 5 bases for J; bases not matched to a gene: 7. DNA for the CDR3: TGTGCCAGCAGTCCGGACAGGGGTAGTGAGACCCAGTACTTC. Its protein product is CASSPDRGSETQYF.

V usage is TRBV7-2 and J usage is TRBJ2-1; the match to TRBD2 covers 9 bases. V gave up 5 bases and J gave up 9 bases; unmatched junction bases: 20. Germline V CDR1 and CDR2: SGHTA, FQGNSA. There are 18 residues in the CDR3. In DNA, the CDR3 is TGTGCCAGCAGCCTTAGAGGGGTAGCGGGAGCTGGGGTAGGTGAGCAGTTCTTC. This encodes CASSLRGVAGAGVGEQFF.

The chain recombines TRBV5-4 with TRBJ2-2, with 12 bases matching TRBD2. The CDR3 loop spans 16 amino acids. V was clipped by 1 base and J by 6 bases; unmatched bases: 4. Germline loops: CDR1 SGHNT, CDR2 YYREEE (reference sequence). The chain's CDR3 is CASSLRTSGVAGELFF. CDR3 sequence (DNA): TGTGCCAGCAGCTTGCGGACTAGCGGGGTAGCCGGGGAGCTGTTTTTT.

In this sample, this clonotype turned up many times. The V and J genes are TRBV7-8 and TRBJ2-3; a weak D match, TRBD1 (7 bases). This CDR3 contains 15 residues. V lost 5 bases to trimming and J lost 6 bases, with 18 bases between them. Germline V CDR1 and CDR2: SGHVS, FQNEAQ. The CDR3 nucleotides are TGTGCCAGCAGCCAGGGGGGTATAGCGCCCGATACGCAGTATTTT. Protein product: CASSQGGIAPDTQYF.

This clonotype has ten or more counts. The rearrangement joins TRBV7-2 to TRBJ2-5, with a possible D match to TRBD2 (6 bases). The CDR3 is 16 amino acids. Per the germline V gene, CDR1 is SGHTA and CDR2 is FQGNSA. Deletions cut 5 bases from V and 5 bases from J, with 21 bases between. The CDR3 is CASSPRLDFPSETQYF. In nucleotides, the CDR3 is TGTGCCAGCAGCCCGCGACTAGATTTCCCGTCGGAGACCCAGTACTTC. The full variable domain, completed using reference TRBV7-2 and TRBJ2-5, is GAGVSQSPSNKVTEKGKDVELRCDPISGHTALYWYRQSLGQGLEFLIYFQGNSAPDKSGLPSDRFSAERTGGSVSTLTIQRTQQEDSAVYLCASSPRLDFPSETQYFGPGTRLLVL.

V and J are TRBV19 and TRBJ1-4; tentatively, D is TRBD1 (5 bases). Germline CDR1 is LNHDA and CDR2 is SQIVND (reference sequence). V gave up 3 bases and J gave up 6 bases, with 14 bases separating them. The CDR3 runs to 15 residues. CDR3 nucleotides: TGTGCCAGTAGTATTACCGGGACGGACCATGAAAAACTGTTTTTT. Protein product: CASSITGTDHEKLFF.

J is TRBJ2-1 and V is TRBV6-1; D perhaps matches TRBD1 (5 bases). Germline V gene data show CDR1 as MNHNS and CDR2 as SASEGT. The ends were cut back, 10 bases at V and 9 bases at J, with 19 bases in the middle. The CDR3 sequence is 13 residues long. This CDR3 is CATEDIDRGEQFF. The CDR3 DNA reads TGTGCCACCGAGGACATCGATAGGGGTGAGCAGTTCTTC.

This clonotype was detected only a few times. This chain uses TRBV7-3 with TRBJ2-2; the D is unclear. This CDR3 contains 14 residues. V was clipped by 3 bases and J by 7 bases, with 12 bases between them. Germline CDR1 reads SGHTA; CDR2 reads FQGTGA. The CDR3 spells CASSFVGMSGELFF. The CDR3 coding sequence is TGTGCCAGCAGCTTCGTGGGGATGAGCGGGGAGCTGTTTTTT. The full variable domain, completed using reference TRBV7-3 and TRBJ2-2, is GAGVSQTPSNKVTEKGKYVELRCDPISGHTALYWYRQSLGQGPEFLIYFQGTGAADDSGLPNDRFFAVRPEGSVSTLKIQRTERGDSAVYLCASSFVGMSGELFFGEGSRLTVL.

This clonotype was seen only a few times. The J gene is TRBJ2-1, the V gene TRBV12-5; the D is unclear. The CDR3 runs 13 residues. Germline assignment: CDR1 LGHNT and CDR2 FRNRAP. The V and J ends lost 3 bases and 4 bases respectively, with 7 bases between them. CDR3 sequence (DNA): TGTGCTAGTGGTTTCGGGCAGTACAATGAGCAGTTCTTC. This codes for CASGFGQYNEQFF. Full variable domain (remainder filled in from reference TRBV12-5 and TRBJ2-1): DARVTQTPRHKVTEMGQEVTMRCQPILGHNTVFWYRQTMMQGLELLAYFRNRAPLDDSGMPKDRFSAEMPDATLATLKIQPSEPRDSAVYFCASGFGQYNEQFFGPGTRLTVL.

The chain employs TRBV28 and TRBJ2-3; D ambiguous. V lost 2 bases, J lost 2 bases, and 11 bases lay in between. The V gene's germline CDR1 is MDHEN and CDR2 SYDVKM. This CDR3 has 15 residues. CDR3 protein: CASSLLGISTDTQYF. Written as DNA, the CDR3 is TGTGCCAGCAGTTTACTTGGCATATCCACAGATACGCAGTATTTT.

Only a few counts were recorded for this clonotype. This rearrangement joins TRBV19 to TRBJ1-5; 9 bases map to TRBD1. CDR3 size: 18 residues. Germline loops: CDR1 LNHDA, CDR2 SQIVND (reference sequence). V dropped 6 bases and J dropped 2; count of bases not matched to a gene: 14. CDR3 protein: CASRGQGQGHSGNQPQHF. DNA of the CDR3: TGTGCCAGTAGGGGCCAGGGACAGGGCCATAGCGGCAATCAGCCCCAGCATTTT.